This TCR beta chain appears in the sequencing data of a study of T-cell reconstitution after alpha-beta-depleted transplantation in children. General observations from the study: Several hundred expanded graft clones reportedly were the source of alpha-beta T cells about two months after transplant. Newly produced T cells mostly provided counts and TCRbeta diversity after one year, as hyperexpanded clones declined.

This CDR3 contains 15 residues. Trimming removed 6 bases from V and 2 bases from J, with 17 bases in between. For TCRbeta, the library was prepared with unique molecular identifiers. TCRdb fed the PCR reads into MiXCR, producing one record per CDR3 protein. This sample has hundreds of thousands of distinct CDR3 sequences; 10% to 15% occur once, and the top ten carry around 0.8%. A remark on this clonotype: Its target is not known.

The sequence was obtained from a girl under 10 years old with congenital amegakaryocytic thrombocytopenia, due to receive a stem cell transplant. Sequencing was performed on PBMCs, taken before TCRalphabeta/CD19-depleted stem cell transplant. V and J are TRBV12-3 or TRBV12-4 and TRBJ2-7; D is perhaps TRBD1 or TRBD2 (6 bases each). This CDR3 reads CASSYRRDTAYEQYF. The CDR3 DNA sequence: TGTGCCAGCAGCTACCGGCGGGACACCGCCTACGAGCAGTACTTC.